This TCR beta chain was sequenced for a study of Ad26.COV2.S vaccination and SARS-CoV-2 variants. Study summary: Enrollment placed the donor in the COV1001 Ad26.COV2.S trial arm.

The protocol was immunoSEQ multiplex PCR, while the TCRdb copy is restricted to in-frame clones and leaves out a portion. This sample yields a few hundred thousand clones, of which roughly 87% are seen a single time; approximately 3.6% belongs to the top ten. V gave up 0 bases and J gave up 0 bases, with 7 bases separating them. Germline V gene data show CDR1 as SGHNT and CDR2 as YYREEE (reference sequence). The CDR3 runs 15 residues. Noted treatment: approximately 18 received Ad26.COV2.S at low or high dose, single or two shots; 5 received placebo; per-sample allocation not given. Samples came from day 63 after the first vaccine or placebo injection.

The specimen was peripheral blood, collected in a trial of Ad26.COV2.S vaccine versus placebo. This clonotype was obtained from a person aged 18-60 years who received the Ad26.COV2.S COVID-19 vaccine or a placebo. The V call is TRBV5-4, the J call TRBJ2-1; D uncertain. The CDR3 sequence: CASSLVRVSYNEQFF. Written as DNA, the CDR3 is TGTGCCAGCAGCTTGGTGCGCGTCTCCTACAATGAGCAGTTCTTC.